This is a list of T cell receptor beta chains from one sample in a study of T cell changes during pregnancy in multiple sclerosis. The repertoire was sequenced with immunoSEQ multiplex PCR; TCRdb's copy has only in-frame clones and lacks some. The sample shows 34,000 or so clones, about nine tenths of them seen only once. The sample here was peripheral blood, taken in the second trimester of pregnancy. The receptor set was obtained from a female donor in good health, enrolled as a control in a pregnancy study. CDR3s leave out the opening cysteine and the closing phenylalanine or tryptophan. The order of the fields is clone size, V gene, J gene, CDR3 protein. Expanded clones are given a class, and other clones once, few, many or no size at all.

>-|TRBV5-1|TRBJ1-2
ASSLDQGAYGYT
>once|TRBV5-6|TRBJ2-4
ASSQYKNIQY
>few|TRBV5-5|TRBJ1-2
ASSMDSTYGYT
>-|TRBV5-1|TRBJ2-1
ASSLTGGSHNEQF
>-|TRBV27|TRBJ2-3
ASRAGGTQY
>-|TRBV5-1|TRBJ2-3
ASSSTSGVSTDTQY
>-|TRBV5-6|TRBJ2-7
ASSLGAWEQY
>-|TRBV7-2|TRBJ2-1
ASSIKRGPGDEQF
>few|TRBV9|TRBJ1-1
ASGKTGVNTEAF
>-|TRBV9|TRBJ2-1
ASSVGSGSVRNEQF
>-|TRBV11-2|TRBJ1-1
ASSLETGTEAF
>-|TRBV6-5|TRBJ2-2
ASSLIAGDTGELF
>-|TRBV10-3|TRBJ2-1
ANGFKLAGGGDEQF
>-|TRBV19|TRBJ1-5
ASRRTGGAGQPQH
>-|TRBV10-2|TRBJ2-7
ASRWTTAYEQY
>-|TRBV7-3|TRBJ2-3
ASSLLGGSSTDTQY
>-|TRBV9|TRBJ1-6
ASSVGPRVEARNSPLH
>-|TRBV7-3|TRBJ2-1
ASRPFPSGGMYNEQF
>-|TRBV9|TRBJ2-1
ASSVGVAGLNEQF
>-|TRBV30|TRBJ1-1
AWSEGVRAF
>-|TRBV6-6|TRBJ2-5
ASSLLATRETQY
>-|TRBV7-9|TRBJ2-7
ASSLGGAGSYEQY
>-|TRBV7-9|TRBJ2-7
ASSISEGARY
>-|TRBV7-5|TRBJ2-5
ARSCPGLAPYQETQY